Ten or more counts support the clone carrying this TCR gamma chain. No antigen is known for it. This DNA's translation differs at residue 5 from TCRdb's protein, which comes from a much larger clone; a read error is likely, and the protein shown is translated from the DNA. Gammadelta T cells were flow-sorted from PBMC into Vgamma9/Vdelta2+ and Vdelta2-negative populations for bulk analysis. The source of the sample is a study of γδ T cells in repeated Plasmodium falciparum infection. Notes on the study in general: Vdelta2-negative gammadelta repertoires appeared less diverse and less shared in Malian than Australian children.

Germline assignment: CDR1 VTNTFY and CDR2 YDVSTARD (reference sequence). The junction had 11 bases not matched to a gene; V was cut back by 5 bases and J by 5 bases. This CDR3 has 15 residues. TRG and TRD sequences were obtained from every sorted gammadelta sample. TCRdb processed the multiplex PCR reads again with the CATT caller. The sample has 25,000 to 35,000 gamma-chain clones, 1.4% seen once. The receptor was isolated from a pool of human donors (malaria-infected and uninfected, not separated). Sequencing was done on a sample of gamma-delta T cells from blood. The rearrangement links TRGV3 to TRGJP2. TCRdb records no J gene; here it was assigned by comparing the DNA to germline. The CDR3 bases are TGTGCCACCTGGGGCCGACGTAGGAGTGATTGGATCAAGACGTTT. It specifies CATWGRRRSDWIKTF.